The rows below give T cell receptor beta chains drawn from one sample of a study of T-cell memory formation after mild COVID-19. Using its own MiXCR run on the 5' RACE reads, TCRdb lists one record per CDR3 protein. The sample lists about 55,000 distinct CDR3 sequences, about a quarter occurring once. Sequenced material: PBMCs or a T cell subset sorted from them (not recorded which). The receptors originated from a man aged 18 to 29 who had mild COVID-19 (a few samples of this study predate the infection). Cell type and time point are not known. CDR3s include the opening cysteine and the closing phenylalanine or tryptophan. A D gene is named only where the DNA matches it firmly. Size is omitted from some rows. Given values are once, few, many or a class for expanded clones.

d_call: TRBD2
clone_size: .
j_call: TRBJ2-1
v_call: TRBV11-2
cdr3_aa: CASSLEAGGYNEQFF
cdr3_nt: TGTGCCAGCAGCTTAGAGGCGGGGGGCTACAATGAGCAGTTCTTC

d_call: .
clone_size: .
j_call: TRBJ2-7
v_call: TRBV4-1
cdr3_aa: CASSQEPGHYEQYF
cdr3_nt: TGCGCCAGCAGCCAAGAACCAGGGCACTACGAGCAGTACTTC

d_call: .
clone_size: .
j_call: TRBJ2-3
v_call: TRBV14
cdr3_aa: CASSQAGEWGDTQYF
cdr3_nt: TGTGCCAGCAGCCAAGCGGGGGAGTGGGGTGATACGCAGTATTTT

d_call: .
clone_size: .
j_call: TRBJ2-7
v_call: TRBV29-1
cdr3_aa: CSVRGGGEQYF
cdr3_nt: TGCAGCGTCCGAGGGGGGGGCGAGCAGTACTTC

d_call: .
clone_size: few
j_call: TRBJ1-1
v_call: TRBV5-1
cdr3_aa: CASSETGLEAFF
cdr3_nt: TGCGCCAGCAGCGAAACAGGGTTAGAAGCTTTCTTT

d_call: .
clone_size: many
j_call: TRBJ2-6
v_call: TRBV6-5
cdr3_aa: CASSYSGGSGANVLTF
cdr3_nt: TGTGCCAGCAGTTACTCGGGGGGTTCTGGGGCCAACGTCCTGACTTTC

d_call: TRBD1
clone_size: few
j_call: TRBJ2-7
v_call: TRBV9
cdr3_aa: CASSVGTGAYEQYF
cdr3_nt: TGTGCCAGCAGCGTAGGGACAGGCGCCTACGAGCAGTACTTC

d_call: TRBD1
clone_size: .
j_call: TRBJ1-5
v_call: TRBV6-5
cdr3_aa: CASRPTGGRQPQHF
cdr3_nt: TGTGCCAGCAGACCTACAGGGGGGAGGCAGCCCCAGCATTTT

d_call: TRBD1
clone_size: few
j_call: TRBJ1-2
v_call: TRBV20-1
cdr3_aa: CSARAPRGNYGYTF
cdr3_nt: TGCAGTGCTAGAGCTCCCAGGGGGAACTATGGCTACACCTTC

d_call: .
clone_size: .
j_call: TRBJ2-3
v_call: TRBV7-9
cdr3_aa: CASSLGYPDTQYF
cdr3_nt: TGTGCCAGCAGCTTAGGGTACCCAGATACGCAGTATTTT

d_call: TRBD1
clone_size: large
j_call: TRBJ1-4
v_call: TRBV5-6
cdr3_aa: CASSLQGQGLFGTNEKLFF
cdr3_nt: TGTGCCAGCAGCTTGCAAGGACAGGGGCTCTTCGGCACTAATGAAAAACTGTTTTTT

d_call: .
clone_size: few
j_call: TRBJ2-1
v_call: TRBV2
cdr3_aa: CASSELAFHNEQFF
cdr3_nt: TGTGCCAGCAGTGAACTAGCTTTCCACAATGAGCAGTTCTTC

d_call: .
clone_size: .
j_call: TRBJ2-3
v_call: TRBV21-1
cdr3_aa: CASSKARKGDTQYF
cdr3_nt: TGTGCCAGCAGCAAAGCGAGAAAGGGAGATACGCAGTATTTT

d_call: .
clone_size: .
j_call: TRBJ1-2
v_call: TRBV9
cdr3_aa: CASSVAESANYGYTF
cdr3_nt: TGTGCCAGCAGCGTAGCTGAGAGCGCTAACTATGGCTACACCTTC

d_call: TRBD2
clone_size: many
j_call: TRBJ2-7
v_call: TRBV20-1
cdr3_aa: CSARATGTSGGISYEQYF
cdr3_nt: TGCAGTGCTAGAGCGACGGGTACTAGCGGGGGCATATCCTACGAGCAGTACTTC

d_call: .
clone_size: few
j_call: TRBJ2-7
v_call: TRBV20-1
cdr3_aa: CSAIGGYSYEQYF
cdr3_nt: TGCAGTGCAATAGGGGGATACTCCTACGAGCAGTACTTC

d_call: TRBD1
clone_size: .
j_call: TRBJ1-4
v_call: TRBV11-2
cdr3_aa: CASKKEWGQANEKLFF
cdr3_nt: TGTGCCAGCAAGAAGGAGTGGGGACAGGCTAATGAAAAACTGTTTTTT

d_call: TRBD1
clone_size: many
j_call: TRBJ2-3
v_call: TRBV25-1
cdr3_aa: CASSARGRGTDTQYF
cdr3_nt: TGTGCCAGCAGTGCCAGGGGGCGAGGCACAGATACGCAGTATTTT

d_call: .
clone_size: .
j_call: TRBJ2-1
v_call: TRBV4-3
cdr3_aa: CASSQDWRIGGSYNEQFF
cdr3_nt: TGCGCCAGCAGCCAAGATTGGAGGATCGGGGGCTCCTACAATGAGCAGTTCTTC

d_call: .
clone_size: .
j_call: TRBJ1-1
v_call: TRBV7-9
cdr3_aa: CASSLQGYAEAFF
cdr3_nt: TGTGCCAGCAGCCTCCAGGGGTACGCTGAAGCTTTCTTT

d_call: TRBD1
clone_size: .
j_call: TRBJ2-7
v_call: TRBV5-1
cdr3_aa: CASSLRDRTYEQYF
cdr3_nt: TGCGCCAGCAGCTTGAGGGACAGAACCTACGAGCAGTACTTC

d_call: .
clone_size: once
j_call: TRBJ1-2
v_call: TRBV7-3
cdr3_aa: CASSPTPNYGYTF
cdr3_nt: TGTGCCAGCAGCCCGACCCCCAACTATGGCTACACCTTC

d_call: TRBD1
clone_size: .
j_call: TRBJ2-1
v_call: TRBV7-8
cdr3_aa: CASSLWDRAEQFF
cdr3_nt: TGTGCCAGCAGCTTGTGGGACAGGGCTGAGCAGTTCTTC

d_call: .
clone_size: .
j_call: TRBJ2-7
v_call: TRBV4-3
cdr3_aa: CASSQGGDYEQYF
cdr3_nt: TGCGCCAGCAGCCAAGGCGGCGACTACGAGCAGTACTTC

d_call: .
clone_size: few
j_call: TRBJ1-4
v_call: TRBV4-3
cdr3_aa: CASSLRWGRLNEKLFF
cdr3_nt: TGCGCCAGCAGCCTGAGATGGGGCAGACTTAATGAAAAACTGTTTTTT

d_call: .
clone_size: .
j_call: TRBJ2-2
v_call: TRBV6-5
cdr3_aa: CASSLTGKAGELFF
cdr3_nt: TGTGCCAGCAGTTTAACAGGGAAGGCCGGGGAGCTGTTTTTT

d_call: .
clone_size: many
j_call: TRBJ2-7
v_call: TRBV2
cdr3_aa: CASRDGTLWLDEQYF
cdr3_nt: TGTGCCAGCAGGGATGGTACGCTATGGCTGGACGAGCAGTACTTC

d_call: .
clone_size: .
j_call: TRBJ2-7
v_call: TRBV5-6
cdr3_aa: CASSPGQQSSYEQYF
cdr3_nt: TGTGCCAGCAGCCCTGGACAGCAGAGCTCCTACGAGCAGTACTTC

d_call: TRBD2
clone_size: few
j_call: TRBJ2-5
v_call: TRBV7-2
cdr3_aa: CASSSKLAGGPRRETQYF
cdr3_nt: TGTGCCAGCAGCTCGAAACTAGCGGGGGGGCCGCGGCGAGAGACCCAGTACTTC

d_call: TRBD2
clone_size: .
j_call: TRBJ2-1
v_call: TRBV2
cdr3_aa: CASSDQRDSYNEQFF
cdr3_nt: TGTGCCAGCAGTGACCAGCGGGACTCCTACAATGAGCAGTTCTTC

d_call: .
clone_size: few
j_call: TRBJ2-7
v_call: TRBV10-3
cdr3_aa: CAISESSPGILYEQYF
cdr3_nt: TGTGCCATCAGTGAGTCGAGTCCGGGTATTTTATACGAGCAGTACTTC

d_call: TRBD2
clone_size: .
j_call: TRBJ2-2
v_call: TRBV5-1
cdr3_aa: CASSPAGLLTGELFF
cdr3_nt: TGCGCCAGCAGCCCCGCGGGACTACTCACCGGGGAGCTGTTTTTT

d_call: .
clone_size: few
j_call: TRBJ1-5
v_call: TRBV7-9
cdr3_aa: CASSLGGGDQPQHF
cdr3_nt: TGTGCCAGCAGCTTAGGAGGGGGGGATCAGCCCCAGCATTTT

d_call: .
clone_size: .
j_call: TRBJ1-1
v_call: TRBV6-2/TRBV6-3
cdr3_aa: CASSRVANEAFF
cdr3_nt: TGTGCCAGCAGCCGTGTGGCCAACGAGGCTTTCTTT

d_call: .
clone_size: .
j_call: TRBJ2-7
v_call: TRBV7-9
cdr3_aa: CASSRTAKPYEQYF
cdr3_nt: TGTGCCAGCAGTAGGACAGCGAAGCCCTACGAGCAGTACTTC

d_call: .
clone_size: .
j_call: TRBJ2-5
v_call: TRBV7-6
cdr3_aa: CASSPSIFQETQYF
cdr3_nt: TGTGCCAGCAGCCCGTCGATTTTCCAAGAGACCCAGTACTTC

d_call: .
clone_size: few
j_call: TRBJ2-1
v_call: TRBV10-3
cdr3_aa: CAISESGVLLYNEQFF
cdr3_nt: TGTGCCATCAGTGAGTCGGGGGTACTCCTGTACAATGAGCAGTTCTTC

d_call: .
clone_size: .
j_call: TRBJ2-1
v_call: TRBV5-1
cdr3_aa: CASSPNAWRGVINEQFF
cdr3_nt: TGCGCCAGCAGCCCCAACGCATGGAGGGGGGTCATCAATGAGCAGTTCTTC

d_call: .
clone_size: .
j_call: TRBJ2-3
v_call: TRBV7-6
cdr3_aa: CASSSSGTSTDTQYF
cdr3_nt: TGTGCCAGCAGCTCCTCCGGGACTAGCACAGATACGCAGTATTTT

d_call: TRBD1
clone_size: once
j_call: TRBJ1-2
v_call: TRBV25-1
cdr3_aa: CASSEDRVSDGYTF
cdr3_nt: TGTGCCAGCAGTGAAGACAGGGTGTCGGATGGCTACACCTTC

d_call: .
clone_size: few
j_call: TRBJ2-3
v_call: TRBV6-2/TRBV6-3
cdr3_aa: CASRLRLETDTQYF
cdr3_nt: TGTGCCAGCAGACTACGACTGGAGACAGATACGCAGTATTTT

d_call: .
clone_size: .
j_call: TRBJ1-4
v_call: TRBV20-1
cdr3_aa: CSAASLTTNEKLFF
cdr3_nt: TGCAGTGCAGCCTCACTGACTACTAATGAAAAACTGTTTTTT

d_call: .
clone_size: .
j_call: TRBJ1-6
v_call: TRBV7-2
cdr3_aa: CATKRGETSGSRLTF
cdr3_nt: TGTGCCACAAAACGGGGAGAAACCAGTGGCTCTAGGTTGACCTTT

d_call: TRBD1
clone_size: .
j_call: TRBJ2-1
v_call: TRBV29-1
cdr3_aa: CSVETGGLVSYNEQFF
cdr3_nt: TGCAGCGTCGAAACAGGGGGCCTGGTCTCCTACAATGAGCAGTTCTTC

d_call: TRBD2
clone_size: few
j_call: TRBJ2-2
v_call: TRBV5-1
cdr3_aa: CASSWGLAGDTGELFF
cdr3_nt: TGCGCCAGCAGCTGGGGACTAGCGGGGGACACCGGGGAGCTGTTTTTT

d_call: .
clone_size: .
j_call: TRBJ2-5
v_call: TRBV5-1
cdr3_aa: CASQQVQETQYF
cdr3_nt: TGCGCCAGCCAACAGGTTCAAGAGACCCAGTACTTC

d_call: .
clone_size: .
j_call: TRBJ2-5
v_call: TRBV9
cdr3_aa: CASSPPEVGQETQYF
cdr3_nt: TGTGCCAGCAGCCCCCCAGAGGTGGGACAAGAGACCCAGTACTTC